The 30 T cell receptor beta chains below come from one sample, sequenced in a study of OX40 agonist ivuxolimab in advanced cancers. Clones were read by immunoSEQ multiplex PCR, and TCRdb kept only the in-frame ones, dropping some. The data contain roughly 80,000 clones, 65% to 85% of them singletons. The sequences come from CD4+ or CD8+ T cells sorted from blood, collected in a trial of the OX40 agonist ivuxolimab. The receptors shown here come from an adult with an advanced solid tumor such as melanoma, head and neck, liver or kidney cancer.

Only a few counts were recorded for this clone. J is TRBJ1-2 and V is TRBV4-3, with unresolved D. CDR3 length: 15 amino acids. With 0 bases removed from V and 2 bases from J, the gap between germline ends came to 10 bases. Germline V gene data show CDR1 as LGHNA and CDR2 as YSLEER. The CDR3 loop reads CASSQEHGLNYGYTF. The CDR3 coding sequence is TGCGCCAGCAGCCAAGAACACGGGCTGAACTATGGCTACACCTTC.

V usage is TRBV28 and J usage is TRBJ2-2, with 11 bases matching TRBD2. Germline assignment: CDR1 MDHEN and CDR2 SYDVKM. The V segment lost 8 bases and the J segment 4 bases; nucleotides outside the gene matches: 9. This CDR3 contains 16 residues. As DNA, the CDR3 is TGTGCCAGCGGGACTAGCGGACCCGGGAGCACCGGGGAGCTGTTTTTT. Translating gives CASGTSGPGSTGELFF.

This chain uses TRBV11-2 with TRBJ1-6; TRBD1 aligns across 7 bases. The V segment lost 1 base and the J segment 8 bases; nucleotides outside the gene matches: 11. Germline CDR1 and CDR2: SGHAT and FQNNGV. The CDR3 length is 17 residues. The CDR3 spells CASSLVVTGALDSPLHF. CDR3 coding DNA: TGTGCCAGCAGCTTAGTTGTTACAGGGGCTTTGGATTCACCCCTCCACTTT.

The V call is TRBV6-5, the J call TRBJ1-2; a weak D match, TRBD1 (6 bases). V was shortened by 0 bases and J by 5 bases, with 10 bases between the two germline ends. The CDR3 has 14 residues. Germline V gene lookup returns CDR1 MNHEY and CDR2 SVGAGI. The CDR3 DNA reads as TGTGCCAGCAGTTACTCCGGACAGCTATATGGCTACACCTTC. Amino acid sequence: CASSYSGQLYGYTF.

V usage is TRBV5-4 and J usage is TRBJ1-3, with no clear D. This CDR3 contains 13 residues. Trimming took 0 bases from V and 3 from J, leaving 4 bases between them. The germline V gene has CDR1 SGHNT and CDR2 YYREEE (reference sequence). Here the CDR3 DNA reads TGTGCCAGCAGCTTGGGCAGTGGAAACACCATATATTTT. Translating it yields CASSLGSGNTIYF.

CDR3 residues: CASSVREQYF. CDR3 sequence (DNA): TGTGCCAGCAGTGTCCGCGAGCAGTACTTC. This sequence joins TRBV2 and TRBJ2-7; D not certain. Per germline, CDR1 SNHLY and CDR2 FYNNEI. The CDR3 contains 10 residues. The V and J ends lost 4 bases and 6 bases respectively, with 4 bases between them.

The CDR3 DNA sequence: TGTGCCAGCAGCTTGGCGGGGGGGAGGGACTACGAGCAGTACTTC. It is translated as CASSLAGGRDYEQYF. The genes are TRBV5-4 and TRBJ2-7; 8 bases match TRBD2. The CDR3 has 15 amino acids. CDR1 is SGHNT and CDR2 is YYREEE in the germline V gene (reference sequence). V shed 0 bases and J 3 bases; nucleotides not matched to a gene: 5.

This clone has just one count. The gene calls are TRBV7-2 and TRBJ2-1; 8 bases match TRBD2. This CDR3 has 16 amino acids. Losses at the gene ends were 1 base for V and 7 bases for J; bases not matched to a gene: 9. Germline loops: CDR1 SGHTA, CDR2 FQGNSA. The CDR3, as DNA: TGTGCCAGCAGCTTAGTCGGGAGGGCCGGGGAAAATGAGCAGTTCTTC. It is translated as CASSLVGRAGENEQFF.

The sample holds one count of this clone. J is TRBJ1-5 and V is TRBV28; TRBD1 agrees at 7 bases. J was trimmed by 4 bases and V by 4 bases; bases with no gene match: 7. The CDR3 consists of 15 residues. Germline V CDR1 and CDR2: MDHEN, SYDVKM. The CDR3 spells CASSSPDRDNQPQHF. The DNA of the CDR3 is TGTGCCAGCAGTTCTCCCGACAGGGATAATCAGCCCCAGCATTTT. Drawing the rest from reference TRBV28 and TRBJ1-5, the complete variable domain is DVKVTQSSRYLVKRTGEKVFLECVQDMDHENMFWYRQDPGLGLRLIYFSYDVKMKEKGDIPEGYSVSREKKERFSLILESASTNQTSMYLCASSSPDRDNQPQHFGDGTRLSIL.

The chain joins TRBV30 to TRBJ2-3; D is uncertain. Trimming cost V 1 base and J 6 bases, with 8 bases left between them. CDR1 is GTSNPN and CDR2 is SVGIG in the germline V gene (reference sequence). The CDR3 runs to 12 residues. For the CDR3, the DNA is TGTGCCTGGAGTGAGGATTGGGATACGCAGTATTTT. Protein sequence: CAWSEDWDTQYF.

The gene calls are TRBV28 and TRBJ1-2; D ambiguous. This CDR3 is built from 13 residues. The ends were cut back, 4 bases at V and 6 bases at J, with 12 bases in the middle. Germline lookup yields CDR1 MDHEN and CDR2 SYDVKM. The CDR3 loop is CASSSRVWNGYTF. CDR3 bases: TGTGCCAGCAGTTCTAGGGTTTGGAATGGCTACACCTTC.

The chain has TRBV2 and TRBJ1-2; D ambiguous. V was trimmed by 4 bases and J by 5 bases, leaving 11 bases between them. The germline gives CDR1 SNHLY, CDR2 FYNNEI. This CDR3 contains 13 residues. CDR3 DNA: TGTGCCAGCAGTGGCCCTTCCGGGTATGGCTACACCTTC. Its protein product is CASSGPSGYGYTF.

The V call is TRBV15, the J call TRBJ1-1, with D unclear. This CDR3 region has 14 residues. Trimming removed 1 base at V and 2 bases at J, with 8 bases between. Germline CDR1 LNHNV, CDR2 YYDKDF (reference sequence). For the CDR3, the DNA is TGTGCCACCAGCAGAGGGCAGTTAAACACTGAAGCTTTCTTT. Encoded protein: CATSRGQLNTEAFF. Based on the CDR3 plus reference TRBV15 and TRBJ1-1, the full variable domain is DAMVIQNPRYQVTQFGKPVTLSCSQTLNHNVMYWYQQKSSQAPKLLFHYYDKDFNNEADTPDNFQSRRPNTSFCFLDIRSPGLGDTAMYLCATSRGQLNTEAFFGQGTRLTVV.

This clone was counted once. The CDR3 DNA reads TGTGCCAGCAGCAAAAGGGGCCTAGGTTCCTACGAGCAGTACTTC. It translates to CASSKRGLGSYEQYF. J is TRBJ2-7 and V is TRBV21-1; the table names TRBD1, a call not compared with the DNA. TRBV21-1 is noted as a pseudogene. The CDR3 is 15 residues long.

This chain connects TRBV15 to TRBJ2-5; D possibly corresponds to TRBD1 (6 bases). Deletions cut 0 bases from V and 5 bases from J, with 19 bases between. Germline V CDR1 and CDR2: LNHNV, YYDKDF (reference sequence). CDR3 length: 17 amino acids. CDR3 loop: CATSRDIPAGARETQYF. The DNA of the CDR3 is TGTGCCACCAGCAGAGATATCCCCGCAGGGGCCCGGGAGACCCAGTACTTC.

V usage is TRBV18 and J usage is TRBJ1-2; tentatively, D is TRBD1 (5 bases). CDR3 length equals 14 residues. The germline CDR1 and CDR2 sequences are KGHSH and LQKENI. Trimming took 5 bases from V and 0 from J, leaving 10 bases between them. This CDR3 is CASSSGSANYGYTF. CDR3 in DNA: TGTGCCAGCTCATCAGGGTCGGCTAACTATGGCTACACCTTC.

This clone was seen just once. The chain joins TRBV7-2 to TRBJ1-5; D is undetermined. The CDR3 extends over 13 amino acids. Germline-derived CDR1 and CDR2 are SGHTA and FQGNSA. Deletions cut 2 bases from V and 7 bases from J, with 9 bases between. CDR3 coding DNA: TGTGCCAGCAGCTTATATCAAGGCCAGCCCCAGCATTTT. Protein sequence: CASSLYQGQPQHF.

This clone has a single count. This chain links TRBV7-6 with TRBJ2-5; 11 bases match TRBD2. Trimming removed 3 bases from V and 4 bases from J; junction bases left unmatched: 13. This CDR3 has 18 amino acids. Germline-derived CDR1 and CDR2 are SGHVS and FNYEAQ. CDR3 residues: CASSFPLKTSGSRETQYF. CDR3 bases: TGTGCCAGCAGCTTCCCTTTAAAAACTAGCGGGAGTAGAGAGACCCAGTACTTC.

The rearrangement joins TRBV6-1 to TRBJ2-7, with 10 bases fitting TRBD2. Germline V gene sequence: CDR1 MNHNS, CDR2 SASEGT. The CDR3 spans 16 residues. The V gene end was trimmed by 0 bases and the J gene end by 9 bases; junction bases not matched to a gene: 11. DNA of the CDR3: TGTGCCAGCAGTGAAGCTCGAGCGGGAGGGAGGGGCGGGCAGTACTTC. The encoded protein is CASSEARAGGRGGQYF.

This rearrangement joins TRBV5-1 to TRBJ2-5; TRBD1 matches 11 bases. V lost 4 bases, J lost 3 bases, and 2 bases stayed unmatched. The germline CDR1 and CDR2 sequences are SGHRS and YFSETQ. The CDR3 contains 14 residues. CDR3 amino acids: CASSVGQGEETQYF. The CDR3 DNA reads TGCGCCAGCAGCGTGGGACAGGGGGAAGAGACCCAGTACTTC.

In DNA, the CDR3 is TGTGCCAGCAGTCGGGGGGGCAGTGGAAACACCATATATTTT. Translation: CASSRGGSGNTIYF. This chain joins TRBV28 and TRBJ1-3; TRBD1 might be the D (6 bases). The CDR3 totals 14 residues. Germline CDR1 reads MDHEN; CDR2 reads SYDVKM. Between the trimmed V and J ends, which lost 5 bases and 3 bases, there was a span of 11 bases.

The rearrangement uses TRBV10-3 and TRBJ2-7; 8 bases fit TRBD2. J was trimmed by 6 bases and V by 2 bases; bases with no gene match: 6. This CDR3 is built from 14 residues. The germline gives CDR1 ENHRY, CDR2 SYGVKD. CDR3 sequence: CAISEVSGNVEQYF. The CDR3 region has the DNA TGTGCCATCAGTGAGGTTAGCGGGAACGTCGAGCAGTACTTC.

The CDR3 nucleotides read TGTGCCTGGGGCGCCGGGACAGGGGAGACCCAGTACTTC. Amino acids: CAWGAGTGETQYF. V is TRBV30 and J is TRBJ2-5; 9 nucleotides align to TRBD1. Per the germline V gene, CDR1 is GTSNPN and CDR2 is SVGIG (reference sequence). J was trimmed by 5 bases and V by 5 bases; bases with no gene match: 6. The CDR3 spans 13 residues.

The rearrangement uses TRBV30 and TRBJ1-1; D is ambiguous. This CDR3 contains 16 residues. Germline lookup yields CDR1 GTSNPN and CDR2 SVGIG (reference sequence). V lost 0 bases to trimming and J lost 4 bases, with 18 bases between them. CDR3 region: CAWSVPVGIPATEAFF. In DNA form, the CDR3 reads TGTGCCTGGAGTGTACCGGTGGGGATTCCGGCCACTGAAGCTTTCTTT.

This chain joins TRBV18 and TRBJ2-5; perhaps TRBD2 as D (6 bases). The V and J ends lost 10 bases and 2 bases respectively, with 17 bases between them. Germline assignment: CDR1 KGHSH and CDR2 LQKENI. CDR3 size: 14 residues. This CDR3 reads CATLAGGSQETQYF. CDR3 nucleotides: TGTGCCACCCTTGCCGGAGGGAGTCAAGAGACCCAGTACTTC.

The genes are TRBV7-9 and TRBJ1-3; D unresolved. V was pared by 5 bases and J by 0 bases, with 11 bases between. This CDR3 comprises 15 residues. Germline values: CDR1 SEHNR, CDR2 FQNEAQ (reference sequence). The CDR3 nucleotides are TGTGCCAGCAGCGAGACTGACTACTCTGGAAACACCATATATTTT. Translation gives CASSETDYSGNTIYF.

The gene calls are TRBV5-1 and TRBJ2-5; the match to TRBD1 covers 7 bases. Germline loops: CDR1 SGHRS, CDR2 YFSETQ. Losses at the gene ends were 4 bases for V and 3 bases for J; bases not matched to a gene: 9. This CDR3 region has 15 residues. CDR3 residues: CASSADGTAEETQYF. The CDR3 DNA is TGCGCCAGCAGCGCCGACGGGACAGCGGAAGAGACCCAGTACTTC.

This chain joins TRBV5-1 and TRBJ1-2; 8 bases agree with TRBD1. J was trimmed by 3 bases and V by 3 bases; bases with no gene match: 4. Per the germline V gene, CDR1 is SGHRS and CDR2 is YFSETQ. The CDR3 length is 14 residues. CDR3 region: CASSSTGDDYGYTF. CDR3 coding DNA: TGCGCCAGCAGCTCGACAGGGGATGACTATGGCTACACCTTC.

The rearrangement links TRBV19 to TRBJ2-2; 14 bases line up with TRBD2. The CDR3 totals 19 residues. Germline trimming cut 7 bases from V and 5 bases from J; bases unmatched to any gene: 15. Germline assignment: CDR1 LNHDA and CDR2 SQIVND (reference sequence). The CDR3 coding sequence is TGTGCCAGTAAATTTCGGGGGACTAGCGGGAGTCTGGGAACCGGGGAGCTGTTTTTT. This codes for CASKFRGTSGSLGTGELFF.

V usage is TRBV30 and J usage is TRBJ2-3; 7 bases are shared with TRBD2. Germline loops: CDR1 GTSNPN, CDR2 SVGIG (reference sequence). CDR3 size: 14 residues. V lost 5 bases to trimming and J lost 3 bases; unmatched junction nucleotides: 8. The CDR3 region is CAWERGIGTDTQYF. In DNA form, the CDR3 reads TGTGCCTGGGAGCGGGGAATAGGGACAGATACGCAGTATTTT.